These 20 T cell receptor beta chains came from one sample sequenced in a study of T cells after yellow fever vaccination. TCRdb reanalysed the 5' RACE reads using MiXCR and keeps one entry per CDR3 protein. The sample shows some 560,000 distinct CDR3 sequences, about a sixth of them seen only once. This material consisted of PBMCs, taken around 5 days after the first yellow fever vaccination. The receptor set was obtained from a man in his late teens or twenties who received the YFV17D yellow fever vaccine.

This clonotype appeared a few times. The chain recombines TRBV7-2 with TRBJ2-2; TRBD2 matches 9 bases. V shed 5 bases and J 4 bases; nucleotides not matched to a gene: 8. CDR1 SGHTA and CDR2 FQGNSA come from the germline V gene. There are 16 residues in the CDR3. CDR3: CASSRSLLAGTGELFF. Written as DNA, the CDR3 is TGTGCCAGCAGCCGTTCTCTACTAGCGGGCACCGGGGAGCTGTTTTTT.

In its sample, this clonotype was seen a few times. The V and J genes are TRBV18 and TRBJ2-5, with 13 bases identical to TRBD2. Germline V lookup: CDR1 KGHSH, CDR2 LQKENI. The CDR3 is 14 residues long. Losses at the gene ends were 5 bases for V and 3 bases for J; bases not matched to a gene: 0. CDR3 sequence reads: CASSGLAGEETQYF. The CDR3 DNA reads TGTGCCAGCTCAGGACTAGCGGGGGAAGAGACCCAGTACTTC.

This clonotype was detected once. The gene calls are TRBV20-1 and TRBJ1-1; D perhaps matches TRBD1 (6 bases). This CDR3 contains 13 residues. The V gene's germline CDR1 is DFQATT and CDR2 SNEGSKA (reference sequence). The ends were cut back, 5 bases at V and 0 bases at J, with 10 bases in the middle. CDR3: CSAETGMNTEAFF. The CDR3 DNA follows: TGCAGTGCTGAAACAGGGATGAACACTGAAGCTTTCTTT.

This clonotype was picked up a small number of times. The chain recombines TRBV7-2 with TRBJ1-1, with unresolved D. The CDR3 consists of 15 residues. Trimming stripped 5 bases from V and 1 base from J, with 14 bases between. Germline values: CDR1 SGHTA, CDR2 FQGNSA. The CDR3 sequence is CASSPDIQWNTEAFF. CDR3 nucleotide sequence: TGTGCCAGCAGCCCGGATATCCAGTGGAACACTGAAGCTTTCTTT.

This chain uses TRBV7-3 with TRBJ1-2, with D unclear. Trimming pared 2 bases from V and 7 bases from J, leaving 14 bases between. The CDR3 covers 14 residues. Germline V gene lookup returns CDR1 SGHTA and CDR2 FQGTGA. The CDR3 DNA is TGTGCCAGCAGCTTACGCCCGCAAGAAGGTGGCTACACCTTC. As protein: CASSLRPQEGGYTF.

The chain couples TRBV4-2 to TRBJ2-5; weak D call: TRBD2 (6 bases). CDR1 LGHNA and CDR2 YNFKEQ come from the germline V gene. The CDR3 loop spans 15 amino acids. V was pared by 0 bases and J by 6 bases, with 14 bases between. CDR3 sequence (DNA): TGTGCCAGCAGCCAAGATCCCGGGACTGGAAAGACCCAGTACTTC. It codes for CASSQDPGTGKTQYF.

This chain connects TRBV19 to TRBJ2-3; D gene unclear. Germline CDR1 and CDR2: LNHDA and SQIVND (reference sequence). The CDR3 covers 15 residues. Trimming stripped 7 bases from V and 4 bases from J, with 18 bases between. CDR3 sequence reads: CASMYKGFGSDTQYF. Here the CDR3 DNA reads TGTGCCAGTATGTATAAGGGTTTTGGCTCAGATACGCAGTATTTT.

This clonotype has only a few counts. The CDR3 loop is CAISDGRQGGFYGYTF. The DNA of the CDR3 is TGTGCCATCAGTGATGGTAGACAGGGTGGGTTCTATGGCTACACCTTC. V and J are TRBV10-3 and TRBJ1-2, with 7 bases matching TRBD1. Per the germline V gene, CDR1 is ENHRY and CDR2 is SYGVKD. V shed 3 bases and J 4 bases; nucleotides not matched to a gene: 11. The CDR3 contains 16 residues.

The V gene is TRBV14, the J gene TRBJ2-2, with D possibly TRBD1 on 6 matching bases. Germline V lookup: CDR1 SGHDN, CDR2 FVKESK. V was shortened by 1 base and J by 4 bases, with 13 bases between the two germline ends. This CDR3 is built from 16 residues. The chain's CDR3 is CASSQAWGLVTGELFF. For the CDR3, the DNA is TGTGCCAGCAGCCAAGCCTGGGGGCTAGTCACCGGGGAGCTGTTTTTT.

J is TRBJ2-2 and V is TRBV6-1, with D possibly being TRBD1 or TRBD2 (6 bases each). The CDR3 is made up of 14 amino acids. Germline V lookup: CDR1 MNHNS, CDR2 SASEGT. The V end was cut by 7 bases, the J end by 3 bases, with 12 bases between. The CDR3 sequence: CASTTGTHTGELFF. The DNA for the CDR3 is TGTGCCAGCACCACAGGGACTCACACCGGGGAGCTGTTTTTT.

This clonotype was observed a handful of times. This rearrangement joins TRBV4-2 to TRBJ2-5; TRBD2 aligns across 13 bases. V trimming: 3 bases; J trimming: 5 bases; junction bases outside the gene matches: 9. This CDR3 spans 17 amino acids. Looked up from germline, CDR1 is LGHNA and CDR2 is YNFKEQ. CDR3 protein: CASSQADTSGGAETQYF. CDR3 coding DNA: TGTGCCAGCAGCCAGGCCGATACTAGCGGGGGGGCGGAGACCCAGTACTTC.

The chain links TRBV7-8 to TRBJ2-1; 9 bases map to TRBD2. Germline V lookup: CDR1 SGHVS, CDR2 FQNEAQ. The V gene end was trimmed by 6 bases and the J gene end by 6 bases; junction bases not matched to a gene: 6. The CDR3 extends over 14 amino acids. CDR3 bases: TGTGCCAGCAGTTGGCTAGCGGGGCGCAATGAGCAGTTCTTC. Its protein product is CASSWLAGRNEQFF. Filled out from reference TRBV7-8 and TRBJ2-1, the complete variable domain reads GAGVSQSPRYKVAKRGQDVALRCDPISGHVSLFWYQQALGQGPEFLTYFQNEAQLDKSGLPSDRFFAERPEGSVSTLKIQRTQQEDSAVYLCASSWLAGRNEQFFGPGTRLTVL.

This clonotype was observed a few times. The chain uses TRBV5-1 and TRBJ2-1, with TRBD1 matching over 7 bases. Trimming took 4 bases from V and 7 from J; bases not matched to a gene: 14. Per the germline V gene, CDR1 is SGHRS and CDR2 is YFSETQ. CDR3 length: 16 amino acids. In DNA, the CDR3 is TGCGCCAGCAGCACACACAGGGGTGAGTTGGGAAATGAGCAGTTCTTC. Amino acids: CASSTHRGELGNEQFF. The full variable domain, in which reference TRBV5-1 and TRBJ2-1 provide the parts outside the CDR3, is KAGVTQTPRYLIKTRGQQVTLSCSPISGHRSVSWYQQTPGQGLQFLFEYFSETQRNKGNFPGRFSGRQFSNSRSEMNVSTLELGDSALYLCASSTHRGELGNEQFFGPGTRLTVL.

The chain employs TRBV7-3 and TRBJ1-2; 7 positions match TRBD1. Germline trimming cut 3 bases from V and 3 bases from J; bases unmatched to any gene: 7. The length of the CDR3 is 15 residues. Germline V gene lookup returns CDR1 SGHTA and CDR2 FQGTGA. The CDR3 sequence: CASSFSGQDDYGYTF. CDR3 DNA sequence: TGTGCCAGCAGCTTCTCCGGACAGGACGACTATGGCTACACCTTC.

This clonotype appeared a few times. The CDR3 sequence: CASSKGIEKLFF. CDR3 nucleotides: TGTGCCAGCTCGAAGGGGATTGAAAAACTGTTTTTT. The V call is TRBV12-3 or TRBV12-4, the J call TRBJ1-4; TRBD1 is a possible D gene (5 bases). This CDR3 has 12 residues. Deletions cut 8 bases from V and 7 bases from J, with 11 bases between.

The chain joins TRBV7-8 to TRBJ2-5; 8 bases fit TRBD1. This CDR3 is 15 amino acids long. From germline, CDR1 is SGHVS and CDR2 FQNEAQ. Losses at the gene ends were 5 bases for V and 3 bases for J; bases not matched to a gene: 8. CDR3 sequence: CASSVDRGREETQYF. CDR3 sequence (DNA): TGTGCCAGCAGCGTCGACAGGGGACGAGAAGAGACCCAGTACTTC.

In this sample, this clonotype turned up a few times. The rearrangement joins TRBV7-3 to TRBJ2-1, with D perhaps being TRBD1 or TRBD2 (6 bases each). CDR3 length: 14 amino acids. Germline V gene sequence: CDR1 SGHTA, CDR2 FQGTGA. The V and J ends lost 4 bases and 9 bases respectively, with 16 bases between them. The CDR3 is CASSYNGGLGEQFF. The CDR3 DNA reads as TGTGCCAGCAGCTATAACGGGGGCCTCGGTGAGCAGTTCTTC.

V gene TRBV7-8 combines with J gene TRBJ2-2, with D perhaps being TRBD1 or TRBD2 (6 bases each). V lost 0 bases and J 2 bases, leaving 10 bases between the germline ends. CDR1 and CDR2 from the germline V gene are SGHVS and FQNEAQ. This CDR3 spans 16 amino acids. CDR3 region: CASSLAGGANTGELFF. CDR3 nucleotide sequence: TGTGCCAGCAGCTTAGCGGGGGGCGCAAACACCGGGGAGCTGTTTTTT.

The CDR3, as DNA: TGTGCCAGCAGCGTCACTGGTGCCTACGAGCAGTACTTC. Residues: CASSVTGAYEQYF. V usage is TRBV7-3 and J usage is TRBJ2-7; no clear D. CDR1 SGHTA and CDR2 FQGTGA come from the germline V gene. Trimming removed 5 bases at V and 2 bases at J, with 10 bases between. The CDR3 consists of 13 residues.

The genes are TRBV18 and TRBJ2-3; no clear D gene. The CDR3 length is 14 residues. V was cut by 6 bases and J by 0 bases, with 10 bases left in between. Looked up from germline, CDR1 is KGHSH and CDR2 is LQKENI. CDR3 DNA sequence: TGTGCCAGCTCCCGCATGACCAGCACAGATACGCAGTATTTT. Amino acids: CASSRMTSTDTQYF.